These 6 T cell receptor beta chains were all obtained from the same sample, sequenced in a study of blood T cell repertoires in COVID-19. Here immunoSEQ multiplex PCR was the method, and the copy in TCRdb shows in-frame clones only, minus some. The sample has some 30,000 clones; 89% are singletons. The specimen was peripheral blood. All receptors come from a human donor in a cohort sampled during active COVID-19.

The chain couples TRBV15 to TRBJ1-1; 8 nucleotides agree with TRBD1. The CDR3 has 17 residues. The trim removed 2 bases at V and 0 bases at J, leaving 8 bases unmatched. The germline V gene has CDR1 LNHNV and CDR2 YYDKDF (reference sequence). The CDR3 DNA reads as TGTGCCACCAGCAGACCCCGCCGACAGGGGTTGAACACTGAAGCTTTCTTT. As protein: CATSRPRRQGLNTEAFF.

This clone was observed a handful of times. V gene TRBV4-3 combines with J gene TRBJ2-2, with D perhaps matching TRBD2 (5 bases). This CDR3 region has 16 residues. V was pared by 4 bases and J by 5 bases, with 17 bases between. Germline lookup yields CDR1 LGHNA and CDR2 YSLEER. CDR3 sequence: CASSPSRAVITGELFF. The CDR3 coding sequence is TGCGCCAGCAGCCCGTCGAGAGCGGTAATAACCGGGGAGCTGTTTTTT.

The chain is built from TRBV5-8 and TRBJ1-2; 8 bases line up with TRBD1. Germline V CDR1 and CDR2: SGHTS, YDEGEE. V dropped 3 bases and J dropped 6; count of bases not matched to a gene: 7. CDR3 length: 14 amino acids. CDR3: CASSSLDRANGYTF. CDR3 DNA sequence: TGTGCCAGCAGCTCCTTGGACAGGGCGAATGGCTACACCTTC.

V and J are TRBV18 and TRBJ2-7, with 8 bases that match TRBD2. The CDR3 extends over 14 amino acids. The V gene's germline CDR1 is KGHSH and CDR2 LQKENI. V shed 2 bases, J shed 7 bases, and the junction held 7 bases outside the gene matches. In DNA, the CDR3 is TGTGCCAGCTCACCAAGCGGGGGTTCCTGGGAGCAGTACTTC. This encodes CASSPSGGSWEQYF.

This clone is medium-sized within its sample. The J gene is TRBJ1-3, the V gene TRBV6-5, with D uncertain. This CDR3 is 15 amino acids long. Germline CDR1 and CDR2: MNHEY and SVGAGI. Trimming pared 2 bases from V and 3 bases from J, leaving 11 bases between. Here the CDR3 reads CASSYQDGGGNTIYF. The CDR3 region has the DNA TGTGCCAGCAGTTACCAGGACGGAGGTGGAAACACCATATATTTT.

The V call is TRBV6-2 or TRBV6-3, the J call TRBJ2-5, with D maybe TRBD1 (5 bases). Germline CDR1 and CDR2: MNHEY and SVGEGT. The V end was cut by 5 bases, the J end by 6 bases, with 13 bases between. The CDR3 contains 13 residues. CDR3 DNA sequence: TGTGCCAGCAGTCTGACAGAAAGGCAGACCCAGTACTTC. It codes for CASSLTERQTQYF.